This T cell receptor (beta chain) was identified during a study of early T cells in non-severe SARS-CoV-2 infection. This clonotype was counted ten times or more. Each CDR3 protein is one row after TCRdb ran MiXCR on the 5' RACE reads. The sample has around 28,000 distinct CDR3 sequences; 4% to 5.5% are singletons. Material for sequencing was whole blood. The receptor's source is an adult who was a healthcare worker with PCR-confirmed SARS-CoV-2 infection or an uninfected control (not recorded which).

The CDR3 loop is CASSLVLGPGEQYF. In DNA, the CDR3 is TGCGCCAGCAGCTTGGTTCTGGGGCCGGGCGAGCAGTACTTC. The rearrangement links TRBV5-1 to TRBJ2-7; D perhaps matches TRBD1 (5 bases). V was cut by 0 bases and J by 6 bases, with 13 bases left in between. CDR1 and CDR2 (germline): SGHRS, YFSETQ. The CDR3 spans 14 residues.